The 27 T cell receptor beta chains below were found in one sample sequenced in a study of blood T cell repertoires in COVID-19 (dated by TCRdb to between 2020 and 2021). Libraries were constructed by the immunoSEQ multiplex PCR assay. Not all clones reach the TCRdb copy of this immuneACCESS table, which keeps in-frame sequences only. Checked studies attribute under half of the gap to unresolved V genes and leave the rest unexplained. In all, the sample holds roughly 100,000 clones, and over 70% of those were seen once. In total, the top ten clones hold just under 10% of the sample. Sequences were obtained from peripheral blood. These receptors were taken from a woman aged 80 or over with acute or convalescent COVID-19.

The chain carries TRBV19 and TRBJ2-1; 11 bases align to TRBD2. V trimming: 10 bases; J trimming: 4 bases; junction bases outside the gene matches: 6. The CDR3 loop spans 14 amino acids. The germline CDR1 and CDR2 sequences are LNHDA and SQIVND (reference sequence). As DNA, the CDR3 is TGTGCCACCGCCCTAGCGGGAGGTTACAATGAGCAGTTCTTC. It yields the protein CATALAGGYNEQFF.

V and J are TRBV7-2 and TRBJ1-6; D unresolved. The CDR3 is 16 residues long. The germline V gene has CDR1 SGHTA and CDR2 FQGNSA. Trimming removed 5 bases from V and 1 base from J, with 12 bases in between. The CDR3 coding sequence is TGTGCCAGCAGCCCCCGTAGAGGGTCCTATAATTCACCCCTCCACTTT. Its protein product is CASSPRRGSYNSPLHF.

The chain couples TRBV4-3 to TRBJ1-3; D gene ambiguous. Germline loops: CDR1 LGHNA, CDR2 YSLEER. Trimming pared 1 base from V and 0 bases from J, leaving 4 bases between. The CDR3 is 14 amino acids. The CDR3 sequence: CASSQGHSGNTIYF. The CDR3 DNA reads TGCGCCAGCAGCCAAGGACACTCTGGAAACACCATATATTTT.

The CDR3 nucleotides are TGTGCCAGTAGGATACTAGCGGGAGCTTCCTACGAGCAGTACTTC. Its translation: CASRILAGASYEQYF. The chain is built from TRBV19 and TRBJ2-7; 11 bases align to TRBD2. Per germline, CDR1 LNHDA and CDR2 SQIVND (reference sequence). Trimming took 6 bases from V and 1 from J; bases not matched to a gene: 5. This CDR3 has 15 amino acids. Full variable domain (missing parts from reference TRBV19 and TRBJ2-7): DGGITQSPKYLFRKEGQNVTLSCEQNLNHDAMYWYRQDPGQGLRLIYYSQIVNDFQKGDIAEGYSVSREKKESFPLTVTSAQKNPTAFYLCASRILAGASYEQYFGPGTRLTVT.

The chain links TRBV7-2 to TRBJ1-1; D uncertain. From germline, CDR1 is SGHTA and CDR2 FQGNSA. The CDR3 length is 13 residues. Trimming pared 2 bases from V and 0 bases from J, leaving 4 bases between. The CDR3 protein is CASSLQLNTEAFF. The CDR3 coding sequence is TGTGCCAGCAGCTTACAGTTGAACACTGAAGCTTTCTTT.

This clone has more than one count but fewer than ten. The chain has TRBV28 and TRBJ2-7, with a tentative D call TRBD1 (5 bases). The CDR3 length is 11 residues. V was trimmed by 10 bases and J by 4 bases, leaving 11 bases between them. Germline loops: CDR1 MDHEN, CDR2 SYDVKM. CDR3 nucleotides: TGTGCCACAGTAGACAGTTACGAGCAGTACTTC. Its protein is CATVDSYEQYF.

V usage is TRBV2 and J usage is TRBJ1-2; 8 bases line up with TRBD1. Germline V lookup: CDR1 SNHLY, CDR2 FYNNEI. V was pared by 5 bases and J by 5 bases, with 7 bases of the junction left unmatched. The CDR3 is 14 residues long. CDR3 DNA sequence: TGTGCCAGCAGTACCCAGGGGGCGGATTATGGCTACACCTTC. As protein: CASSTQGADYGYTF.

V gene TRBV5-1 combines with J gene TRBJ2-2; D possibly corresponds to TRBD2 (6 bases). The CDR3 runs to 16 residues. Trimming took off 0 bases at V and 3 bases at J, with 12 bases between the two ends. Looked up from germline, CDR1 is SGHRS and CDR2 is YFSETQ. As DNA, the CDR3 is TGCGCCAGCAGCTTGGAAGGGGACTTGTACACCGGGGAGCTGTTTTTT. Amino acid sequence: CASSLEGDLYTGELFF.

The genes are TRBV6-1 and TRBJ1-5, with TRBD1 as a possible D gene (5 bases). Per the germline V gene, CDR1 is MNHNS and CDR2 is SASEGT. The ends were cut back, 1 base at V and 5 bases at J, with 12 bases in the middle. The CDR3 has 15 residues. CDR3 amino acids: CASSEGPGLDQPQHF. CDR3 nucleotide sequence: TGTGCCAGCAGTGAAGGGCCAGGGCTGGATCAGCCCCAGCATTTT.

The chain links TRBV5-4 to TRBJ2-1, with 9 bases fitting TRBD2. The V and J ends lost 4 bases and 7 bases, in that order; junction bases with no gene match: 6. CDR3 length: 14 residues. Per the germline V gene, CDR1 is SGHNT and CDR2 is YYREEE (reference sequence). Written as DNA, the CDR3 is TGTGCCAGCAGCCGGTGGAGCGGGGGGAATGAGCAGTTCTTC. This encodes CASSRWSGGNEQFF.

The CDR3 here is CASSRTYTNTGELFF. The CDR3 coding sequence is TGCGCCAGCAGCCGAACGTACACGAACACCGGGGAGCTGTTTTTT. The genes are TRBV4-3 and TRBJ2-2; D is unclear. This CDR3 has 15 amino acids. Trimming took off 4 bases at V and 0 bases at J, with 9 bases between the two ends. CDR1 LGHNA and CDR2 YSLEER come from the germline V gene.

The chain recombines TRBV11-2 with TRBJ2-7, with TRBD1 identical over 9 bases. Germline V CDR1 and CDR2: SGHAT, FQNNGV. The length of the CDR3 is 17 residues. V was clipped by 5 bases and J by 2 bases; unmatched bases: 13. The CDR3 DNA sequence: TGTGCCAGCAGCAAACCGGCGACCGGGACAGGGACCTACGAGCAGTACTTC. This codes for CASSKPATGTGTYEQYF.

This clone was seen repeatedly, ten times or more. The CDR3 region has the DNA TGTGCCAGTAGTACCTCCCACAGGGGTGGAAGAACAGATACGCAGTATTTT. It encodes CASSTSHRGGRTDTQYF. The genes are TRBV19 and TRBJ2-3, with 7 bases matching TRBD1. The CDR3 covers 17 residues. Trimming took 4 bases from V and 3 from J; bases not matched to a gene: 13. Looked up from germline, CDR1 is LNHDA and CDR2 is SQIVND (reference sequence).

V is TRBV9 and J is TRBJ2-1; 11 bases map to TRBD2. CDR3 length: 17 amino acids. The trim removed 4 bases at V and 3 bases at J, leaving 9 bases unmatched. Germline V lookup: CDR1 SGDLS, CDR2 YYNGEE. The CDR3 protein is CASSPPTGTSGYNEQFF. The CDR3 region has the DNA TGTGCCAGCAGCCCCCCGACCGGGACTAGCGGCTACAATGAGCAGTTCTTC.

The rearrangement links TRBV28 to TRBJ1-2; 9 nucleotides align to TRBD1. This CDR3 is built from 17 residues. CDR1 and CDR2 from the germline V gene are MDHEN and SYDVKM. J was trimmed by 2 bases and V by 8 bases; bases with no gene match: 15. The DNA of the CDR3 is TGTGCCAGCGCATCGCTGGGACAGGGTTTCGCGAACTATGGCTACACCTTC. Translated, it gives CASASLGQGFANYGYTF.

The chain has TRBV6-2 or TRBV6-3 and TRBJ1-5; 7 positions agree with TRBD1. Germline V gives CDR1 MNHEY, CDR2 SVGEGT. Trimming at V came to 2 bases and at J to 4 bases, leaving 8 bases not matched to a gene. The CDR3 has 16 residues. CDR3 nucleotide sequence: TGTGCCAGCAGTTACAGGGAACAGGGGAGGAATCAGCCCCAGCATTTT. This codes for CASSYREQGRNQPQHF.

The rearrangement uses TRBV29-1 and TRBJ1-1; 7 bases are shared with TRBD1. Germline loops: CDR1 SQVTM, CDR2 ANQGSEA. The CDR3 covers 11 residues. The J segment lost 7 bases and the V segment lost 4 bases, leaving 3 bases of the junction unmatched. The CDR3 sequence is CSVGTGVEAFF. The CDR3 bases are TGCAGCGTTGGTACAGGGGTTGAAGCTTTCTTT.

V and J are TRBV2 and TRBJ2-4, with D possibly being TRBD2 (5 bases). The V end was cut by 6 bases, the J end by 7 bases, with 22 bases between. CDR3 length: 16 residues. Germline lookup yields CDR1 SNHLY and CDR2 FYNNEI. CDR3 in amino acids: CASSALGPSGFNIQYF. The CDR3 bases are TGTGCCAGCAGCGCGTTAGGCCCGTCGGGGTTTAACATTCAGTACTTC.

This clone was seen only once. The chain carries TRBV4-3 and TRBJ2-3; tentative D call: TRBD2 (5 bases). V was trimmed by 1 base and J by 2 bases, leaving 13 bases between them. Germline CDR1 and CDR2: LGHNA and YSLEER. The CDR3 has 16 residues. Here the CDR3 reads CASSQGTADFTDTQYF. CDR3 bases: TGCGCCAGCAGCCAAGGGACCGCGGACTTCACAGATACGCAGTATTTT.

The chain carries TRBV19 and TRBJ2-7; D may be TRBD1 (7 bases). V was shortened by 5 bases and J by 2 bases, with 16 bases between the two germline ends. The CDR3 is 15 amino acids. Germline CDR1 and CDR2: LNHDA and SQIVND (reference sequence). In DNA form, the CDR3 reads TGTGCCAGTAGTTATTACAGGGGAGGTACCTACGAGCAGTACTTC. This codes for CASSYYRGGTYEQYF.

CDR3 bases: TGCAGCGTTTCGGGACAGTTGAACACTGAAGCTTTCTTT. Its translation is CSVSGQLNTEAFF. The chain uses TRBV29-1 and TRBJ1-1; 7 bases align to TRBD1. V gave up 5 bases and J gave up 0 bases; unmatched junction bases: 3. CDR1 and CDR2 from the germline V gene are SQVTM and ANQGSEA. This CDR3 region has 13 residues.

The CDR3 coding sequence is TGTGCCAGCAGTTCCCTCCTCACTAGCGGGAGAGGTCAAGATACGCAGTATTTT. It translates to CASSSLLTSGRGQDTQYF. The rearrangement links TRBV28 to TRBJ2-3; TRBD2 aligns across 11 bases. Germline V gene sequence: CDR1 MDHEN, CDR2 SYDVKM. The CDR3 extends over 18 amino acids. Trimming at V came to 4 bases and at J to 5 bases, leaving 14 bases not matched to a gene. The full variable domain, completed using reference TRBV28 and TRBJ2-3, is DVKVTQSSRYLVKRTGEKVFLECVQDMDHENMFWYRQDPGLGLRLIYFSYDVKMKEKGDIPEGYSVSREKKERFSLILESASTNQTSMYLCASSSLLTSGRGQDTQYFGPGTRLTVL.

The rearrangement links TRBV5-1 to TRBJ2-2, with TRBD2 matching over 8 bases. V was pared by 4 bases and J by 6 bases, with 20 bases of the junction left unmatched. This CDR3 contains 19 residues. Germline lookup yields CDR1 SGHRS and CDR2 YFSETQ. The CDR3 is CASSLLSTSAGVSAGELFF. Written as DNA, the CDR3 is TGCGCCAGCAGCCTACTCTCGACTAGCGCGGGAGTGTCCGCCGGGGAGCTGTTTTTT.

The genes are TRBV6-1 and TRBJ2-7, with 13 positions matching TRBD2. Germline V gene sequence: CDR1 MNHNS, CDR2 SASEGT. This CDR3 region has 16 residues. The ends lost 3 bases at V and 6 bases at J; junction bases unmatched: 8. CDR3 residues: CASSEGLAGTWAEQYF. The CDR3 DNA is TGTGCCAGCAGTGAGGGACTAGCGGGGACATGGGCCGAGCAGTACTTC.

The chain is built from TRBV27 and TRBJ1-2, with TRBD1 matching 8 bases. The V and J ends lost 5 bases and 1 base, in that order; junction bases with no gene match: 12. The V gene's germline CDR1 is MNHEY and CDR2 SMNVEV (reference sequence). There are 17 residues in the CDR3. The CDR3 DNA sequence: TGTGCCAGCAGTACTCACCTGGACAGGGACCATAACTATGGCTACACCTTC. This translates into CASSTHLDRDHNYGYTF.

V usage is TRBV11-2 and J usage is TRBJ1-1; the match to TRBD1 covers 8 bases. This CDR3 contains 14 residues. Germline V lookup: CDR1 SGHAT, CDR2 FQNNGV. The V segment lost 5 bases and the J segment 4 bases; nucleotides outside the gene matches: 6. CDR3 region: CASSPTGGVTEAFF. The DNA of the CDR3 is TGTGCCAGCAGCCCCACAGGGGGAGTCACTGAAGCTTTCTTT.

This chain links TRBV14 with TRBJ2-1, with 12 bases fitting TRBD2. There are 16 residues in the CDR3. Germline loops: CDR1 SGHDN, CDR2 FVKESK. V gave up 3 bases and J gave up 7 bases; unmatched junction bases: 7. The CDR3 coding sequence is TGTGCCAGCAGCCATCTAGCGGGAGGGCCGGGGAATGAGCAGTTCTTC. Protein sequence: CASSHLAGGPGNEQFF.